Below are 24 T cell receptor beta chains sequenced from a single sample in a study of OX40 agonist ivuxolimab in advanced cancers. The table came from immunoSEQ multiplex PCR; TCRdb's copy has only in-frame clones and leaves some out. The sample holds tens of thousands of clones, 88% seen once. This sample comprised CD4+ or CD8+ T cells sorted from blood, obtained in a trial of the OX40 agonist ivuxolimab. Source of these receptors: an adult with an advanced solid tumor such as melanoma, head and neck, liver or kidney cancer.

The V gene is TRBV19, the J gene TRBJ2-3; either TRBD1 or TRBD2 may fit D (5 bases each). The V and J ends lost 9 bases and 0 bases respectively, with 19 bases between them. The CDR3 is made up of 16 amino acids. Germline assignment: CDR1 LNHDA and CDR2 SQIVND (reference sequence). The DNA of the CDR3 is TGTGCCAGCCTGGGGACGGGCCGATTCAGCACAGATACGCAGTATTTT. This gives the protein CASLGTGRFSTDTQYF.

This clone was recorded a few times. The chain couples TRBV28 to TRBJ1-1, with a possible D match to TRBD1 (5 bases). The CDR3 spans 13 residues. Germline CDR1 reads MDHEN; CDR2 reads SYDVKM. Trimming removed 8 bases from V and 4 bases from J, with 14 bases in between. CDR3: CASGGDDLTEAFF. In DNA form, the CDR3 reads TGTGCCAGCGGCGGGGACGATCTCACTGAAGCTTTCTTT.

The chain recombines TRBV2 with TRBJ1-2; D remains ambiguous. CDR3 length: 12 residues. Trimming left V 6 bases short and J 8 bases short, with 13 bases between. Per the germline V gene, CDR1 is SNHLY and CDR2 is FYNNEI. CDR3 region: CASRSTLDGYTF. The CDR3 bases are TGTGCCAGCAGGTCGACACTGGACGGCTACACCTTC.

The chain has TRBV5-1 and TRBJ2-3; 10 bases line up with TRBD2. The CDR3 has 17 amino acids. From germline, CDR1 is SGHRS and CDR2 YFSETQ. V shed 0 bases, J shed 4 bases, and the junction held 8 bases outside the gene matches. CDR3 sequence: CASSLDLAGVASDTQYF. The DNA for the CDR3 is TGCGCCAGCAGCTTGGATCTAGCGGGAGTAGCGTCAGATACGCAGTATTTT.

The chain couples TRBV2 to TRBJ2-5; tentatively, D is TRBD1 or TRBD2 (5 bases each). CDR1 is SNHLY, CDR2 FYNNEI, per germline. V was clipped by 5 bases and J by 9 bases, with 16 bases between them. CDR3 length: 13 amino acids. CDR3 coding DNA: TGTGCCAGCAGTCCAGTAAGCGTGGGGGCCCAGTACTTC. Translating it yields CASSPVSVGAQYF.

The gene calls are TRBV20-1 and TRBJ2-7; D remains ambiguous. Trimming left V 2 bases short and J 5 bases short, with 4 bases between. The germline gives CDR1 DFQATT, CDR2 SNEGSKA (reference sequence). The CDR3 totals 10 residues. The CDR3 loop is CSARRDEQYF. CDR3 DNA sequence: TGCAGTGCTAGAAGGGACGAGCAGTACTTC.

The chain uses TRBV11-2 and TRBJ1-1, with D possibly matching TRBD1 (6 bases). This CDR3 has 15 residues. Between the trimmed V and J ends, which lost 1 base and 2 bases, there was a span of 11 bases. CDR1 is SGHAT, CDR2 FQNNGV, per germline. CDR3 sequence (DNA): TGTGCCAGCAGCTTAGTTTCGGGGGGCAACACTGAAGCTTTCTTT. It is translated as CASSLVSGGNTEAFF.

The chain combines TRBV30 with TRBJ1-4; D is possibly TRBD1 (6 bases). V was cut by 5 bases and J by 4 bases, with 11 bases left in between. The CDR3 runs 13 residues. Germline CDR1 is GTSNPN and CDR2 is SVGIG (reference sequence). As DNA, the CDR3 is TGTGCCTGGCAACAGGGCGTTAATGAAAAACTGTTTTTT. The encoded protein is CAWQQGVNEKLFF.

This clone was detected once. This chain joins TRBV5-6 and TRBJ2-7; D gene unclear. Germline values: CDR1 SGHDT, CDR2 YYEEEE. The CDR3 covers 14 residues. Trimming cost V 4 bases and J 3 bases, with 14 bases left between them. The CDR3: CASSRISLVYEQYF. CDR3 coding DNA: TGTGCCAGCAGCCGGATATCCCTAGTCTACGAGCAGTACTTC.

The chain employs TRBV6-6 and TRBJ1-2; a possible D gene is TRBD1 (5 bases). This CDR3 has 13 amino acids. Germline values: CDR1 MNHNY, CDR2 SVGAGI (reference sequence). Trimming shortened V by 6 bases and J by 7 bases, and 15 bases separated the two germline ends. In nucleotides, the CDR3 is TGTGCCAGCAGCCAGGGTGTAGGGTTTGGCTACACCTTC. Encoded protein: CASSQGVGFGYTF.

The chain couples TRBV28 to TRBJ2-7, with D maybe TRBD2 (7 bases). V was cut by 5 bases and J by 7 bases, with 18 bases left in between. The V gene's germline CDR1 is MDHEN and CDR2 SYDVKM. This CDR3 spans 14 amino acids. CDR3 bases: TGTGCCAGCAGTAGAGGGGGGGACGCCGGGGAGCAGTACTTC. The encoded protein is CASSRGGDAGEQYF.

V usage is TRBV5-4 and J usage is TRBJ2-3, with D possibly being TRBD1 (5 bases). The CDR3 has 15 residues. Germline-derived CDR1 and CDR2 are SGHNT and YYREEE (reference sequence). Trimming removed 2 bases at V and 2 bases at J, with 12 bases between. For the CDR3, the DNA is TGTGCCAGCAGCTTCGACGGACACATCACAGATACGCAGTATTTT. Protein sequence: CASSFDGHITDTQYF.

The V and J genes are TRBV7-9 and TRBJ2-3; possibly TRBD1 for D (6 bases). Per germline, CDR1 SEHNR and CDR2 FQNEAQ (reference sequence). Trimming cost V 5 bases and J 1 base, with 10 bases left between them. The CDR3 contains 14 residues. CDR3 sequence: CASSETGGTDTQYF. In nucleotides, the CDR3 is TGTGCCAGCAGCGAGACAGGCGGCACAGATACGCAGTATTTT.

The chain couples TRBV5-1 to TRBJ1-6, with D possibly matching TRBD1 (5 bases). This CDR3 comprises 15 residues. Trimming took off 6 bases at V and 4 bases at J, with 14 bases between the two ends. Germline V gene lookup returns CDR1 SGHRS and CDR2 YFSETQ. The CDR3 sequence is CASTDTGSYNSPLHF. The DNA of the CDR3 is TGCGCCAGCACGGATACAGGAAGTTATAATTCACCCCTCCACTTT.

The chain carries TRBV10-1 and TRBJ2-3; 8 bases are shared with TRBD2. The CDR3 has 13 amino acids. Trimming took 7 bases from V and 8 from J; bases not matched to a gene: 8. Per germline, CDR1 WNHNN and CDR2 SYGVQD (reference sequence). CDR3 residues: CASTGLVGVTQYF. CDR3 in DNA: TGCGCCAGCACGGGACTAGTTGGGGTTACGCAGTATTTT.

Here the CDR3 DNA reads TGTGCCAGCAGCTTCGACAGGTACACTGAAGCTTTCTTT. Protein product: CASSFDRYTEAFF. The rearrangement joins TRBV5-5 to TRBJ1-1, with D tentatively TRBD1 (6 bases). This CDR3 has 13 residues. V was clipped by 2 bases and J by 3 bases, with 8 bases between them. Germline V gives CDR1 SGHKS, CDR2 YYEKEE (reference sequence).

For the CDR3, the DNA is TGTGCCAGCAGTGGCGGACTAGCGGGCGATCCCTACGAGCAGTACTTC. Protein sequence: CASSGGLAGDPYEQYF. The chain uses TRBV6-1 and TRBJ2-7; 11 bases line up with TRBD2. Germline-derived CDR1 and CDR2 are MNHNS and SASEGT. The ends lost 4 bases at V and 2 bases at J; junction bases unmatched: 7. The CDR3 consists of 16 residues.

V gene TRBV19 combines with J gene TRBJ2-3; TRBD2 matches 10 bases. V lost 1 base and J lost 4; bases outside the gene matches: 5. The germline V gene encodes CDR1 LNHDA and CDR2 SQIVND (reference sequence). The CDR3 spans 16 residues. CDR3 DNA: TGTGCCAGTAGTATAGCCCCTAGCGGGAGTGCAGATACGCAGTATTTT. Translation: CASSIAPSGSADTQYF.

The chain joins TRBV9 to TRBJ2-6, with TRBD1 identical over 7 bases. CDR1 and CDR2 (germline): SGDLS, YYNGEE. The CDR3 is 17 residues long. Unmatched junction bases numbered 7, after V lost 4 bases and J lost 0 bases. The CDR3 bases are TGTGCCAGCAGCCCAAGTTCAGGGGGCTCTGGGGCCAACGTCCTGACTTTC. Encoded protein: CASSPSSGGSGANVLTF.

This sequence joins TRBV2 and TRBJ2-3; TRBD2 agrees at 9 bases. Germline lookup yields CDR1 SNHLY and CDR2 FYNNEI. The CDR3 is made up of 15 amino acids. Trimming removed 7 bases from V and 2 bases from J; junction bases left unmatched: 7. This CDR3 is CASTRLAAITDTQYF. In nucleotides, the CDR3 is TGTGCCAGCACTCGACTAGCGGCAATCACAGATACGCAGTATTTT.

The chain combines TRBV9 with TRBJ1-3; 7 bases map to TRBD1. In germline, CDR1 is SGDLS, CDR2 YYNGEE. J gave up 2 bases and V 3 bases, and 11 bases lay outside the gene matches. The CDR3 spans 17 residues. The DNA for the CDR3 is TGTGCCAGCAGCGACCTGACAGGGACGGTGACTGGAAACACCATATATTTT. Its protein product is CASSDLTGTVTGNTIYF.

The sample holds a few counts of this clone. The CDR3 sequence: CASSLGAFTGGQETQYF. The CDR3, as DNA: TGTGCCAGCAGCTTAGGGGCATTTACGGGAGGGCAAGAGACCCAGTACTTC. V is TRBV11-2 and J is TRBJ2-5; TRBD2 matches 8 bases. V was pared by 1 base and J by 2 bases, with 9 bases of the junction left unmatched. Looked up from germline, CDR1 is SGHAT and CDR2 is FQNNGV. The CDR3 spans 17 residues.

The chain joins TRBV28 to TRBJ2-7; TRBD1 matches at 10 bases. CDR1 and CDR2 from the germline V gene are MDHEN and SYDVKM. The J segment lost 4 bases and the V segment lost 6 bases, leaving 9 bases of the junction unmatched. This CDR3 spans 15 amino acids. CDR3 nucleotide sequence: TGTGCCAGCAGCCTACCGGGACAGGGGTTGTACGAGCAGTACTTC. Its protein product is CASSLPGQGLYEQYF.

The chain carries TRBV9 and TRBJ2-2; the match to TRBD1 covers 11 bases. This CDR3 spans 18 amino acids. Trimming took 0 bases from V and 7 from J; bases not matched to a gene: 11. Looked up from germline, CDR1 is SGDLS and CDR2 is YYNGEE. In DNA form, the CDR3 reads TGTGCCAGCAGCGTAGCTAGTTTAGGACAGGGGGCTGGCGGGGAGCTGTTTTTT. Its translation: CASSVASLGQGAGGELFF.